The sequence of this TCR beta chain was determined in a study of T cell responses to AZD1222 COVID-19 vaccine. CDR1 is SGHTA and CDR2 is FQGNSA in the germline V gene. Germline trimming cut 5 bases from V and 8 bases from J; bases unmatched to any gene: 11. The CDR3 length is 15 residues. Findings and limits, study-wide: Spike-specific TCR breadth and depth were elevated following two AZD1222 doses. Reportedly, nearly half of unique spike TCRs recognized epitopes outside B.1.351/B.1.1.7 mutations. Donors were chiefly white British, with a greater number of females, and clonal diversity was perhaps underestimated.

It was second doses at about 4 or about 12 weeks that were pooled. Remarks on this clone: No antigen is known for it.

The assay was immunoSEQ multiplex PCR, and TCRdb's table has in-frame clones only and misses some. The sample carries 150,000 to 200,000 clones, 85% to 95% recorded once. Here the sequenced sample was peripheral blood, taken 28 days after the second AZD1222 dose. The sequence was obtained from an adult who received the AZD1222 COVID-19 vaccine. The V gene is TRBV7-2, the J gene TRBJ2-1, with TRBD2 identical over 8 bases. The CDR3 reads CASSRTSGQRDEQFF. The DNA of the CDR3 is TGTGCCAGCAGCCGCACTAGCGGACAAAGGGATGAGCAGTTCTTC.